The T cell receptor (beta chain) described here comes from a study of cytomegalovirus exposure and HLA in healthy donors. Per germline, CDR1 MNHEY and CDR2 SMNVEV (reference sequence). The CDR3 has 15 amino acids. Trimming stripped 0 bases from V and 11 bases from J, with 19 bases between. Regarding this clone: Its antigen remains unknown.

Profiled with immunoSEQ multiplex PCR; TCRdb holds only in-frame clones, not every one. Altogether about 360,000 clones are present, just over 85% being singletons, with the ten largest covering 0.65% to 0.95%. Study-wide points: In the roughly 120 validation repertoires, a later analysis found that first-cohort TCR clusters tended to co-occur. Researchers reported that a few CMV-associated chains were confirmed in vitro as CMV antigen-specific. The classifier reportedly diagnosed cytomegalovirus status with high specificity and sensitivity.

Donors came from a validation cohort of about 120 subjects, distinct from the first 666-subject cohort. This clonotype was obtained from a woman younger than 35 in good health and CMV-seronegative. The sample comprised PBMCs. The chain links TRBV27 to TRBJ1-1, with D possibly being TRBD1 (5 bases). CDR3 in DNA: TGTGCCAGCAGTTTATCTTACCCAGAACAGGATGGGGCTTTCTTT. Translating it yields CASSLSYPEQDGAFF.